This T cell receptor beta chain came from a study of shared clonotypes between healthy human individuals. Study-wide findings and caveats: Only blood underwent sampling, and tissue repertoires likely differ.

As concerns this clone: Its antigen is unknown.

For unsorted PBMC, roughly 0.3 ug DNA per replicate equaled roughly 31,000 T cell genomes. Profiling relied on immunoSEQ multiplex PCR, and the TCRdb table lists in-frame clones only, not all of them. This table holds about 510,000 clones, approximately 79% found once. Participating donors were healthy, HIV-negative adults free of recent acute infections or vaccinations. The TCR comes from a woman in her forties in good health. Some clones in this sample may be carry-over from other donors' samples. The specimen was PBMCs.

CDR3 sequence reads: CASPPQGALTPQHF. CDR3 nucleotides: TGTGCCAGCCCTCCACAGGGGGCCCTCACGCCCCAGCATTTT. This sequence joins TRBV28 and TRBJ1-5, with 9 bases fitting TRBD1. The CDR3 contains 14 residues. With 8 bases clipped from V and 9 bases from J, the junction kept 11 bases outside the gene matches. In germline, CDR1 is MDHEN, CDR2 SYDVKM.